This record concerns one T cell receptor (beta chain) sequence. Grouping used clinical history reported by participants in a survey and questionnaire. This sample was included in a study of blood T cell repertoires in COVID-19. About the research overall: COVID-19 samples collected from the United States, Italy and Spain covered acute and convalescent phases.

In the authors' workflow: The assay estimated nucleated cells by amplifying reference gene primers. Data came from immunoSEQ multiplex PCR; TCRdb stores just in-frame clones and leaves some out. That table furnishes V, J and clone size, whereas the DNA furnished D and trimming. The table lists about 100,000 clones, roughly 85% of them singletons. From germline, CDR1 is SEHNR and CDR2 FQNEAQ (reference sequence). Trimming cost V 6 bases and J 4 bases, with 16 bases left between them. The CDR3 contains 15 residues. The receptor was isolated from a woman in her 50s who had recovered from COVID-19. The sequencing sample was made of PBMCs or T cells enriched from blood (not recorded which). The rearrangement uses TRBV7-9 and TRBJ1-3; D gene unclear. The CDR3 loop is CASSSPGLAGNTIYF. The CDR3 nucleotides read TGTGCCAGCAGTTCGCCGGGATTGGCAGGAAACACCATATATTTT.